These 15 T cell receptor beta chains originate from one sample sequenced in a study of blood T cell repertoires in COVID-19. Sequencing was performed with immunoSEQ multiplex PCR; in TCRdb, only in-frame clones are kept and a portion is missing. The sample lists tens of thousands of clones, 70% to 80% occurring once. The sample comprised peripheral blood. The receptors come from a man between 65 and 80 years old with active or convalescent COVID-19.

This clone was seen a handful of times. The chain joins TRBV28 to TRBJ1-5; tentative D call: TRBD1 (6 bases). CDR3 size: 13 residues. The germline CDR1 and CDR2 sequences are MDHEN and SYDVKM. V shed 8 bases and J shed 9 bases, with 17 bases lying between them. Here the CDR3 DNA reads TGTGCCAGCTCCGACAGGTCCCGGAGGCCCCAGCATTTT. This translates into CASSDRSRRPQHF.

With regard to this clone: The junction departs from the called germline gene at one end, perhaps through a read error. The chain uses TRBV18 and TRBJ2-1; 8 bases map to TRBD1. Germline V gene data show CDR1 as KGHSH and CDR2 as LQKENI. The CDR3 is made up of 14 amino acids. CDR3 residues: CASSPGQGSNERFF. CDR3 in DNA: TGTGCCAGCTCACCTGGACAGGGCTCCAATGAGCGGTTCTTC. Full variable domain (missing parts from reference TRBV18 and TRBJ2-1): NAGVMQNPRHLVRRRGQEARLRCSPMKGHSHVYWYRQLPEEGLKFMVYLQKENIIDESGMPKERFSAEFPKEGPSILRIQQVVRGDSAAYFCASSPGQGSNERFFGPGTRLTVL.

The chain joins TRBV7-9 to TRBJ1-1; no reliable D call. Germline CDR1 and CDR2: SEHNR and FQNEAQ (reference sequence). There are 13 residues in the CDR3. V was cut by 5 bases and J by 1 base, with 8 bases left in between. CDR3 coding DNA: TGTGCCAGCAGCATCAAGAGGAACACTGAAGCTTTCTTT. Encoded protein: CASSIKRNTEAFF.

The V call is TRBV9, the J call TRBJ2-1, with a weak D call TRBD2 (6 bases). The CDR3 spans 17 residues. Looked up from germline, CDR1 is SGDLS and CDR2 is YYNGEE. Trimming left V 4 bases short and J 7 bases short, with 24 bases between. The CDR3 nucleotides read TGTGCCAGCAGCACCCGACTAGGCGAGGGTGTTGTGAATGAGCAGTTCTTC. This gives the protein CASSTRLGEGVVNEQFF. Full variable domain (rest looked up from reference TRBV9 and TRBJ2-1): DSGVTQTPKHLITATGQRVTLRCSPRSGDLSVYWYQQSLDQGLQFLIQYYNGEERAKGNILERFSAQQFPDLHSELNLSSLELGDSALYFCASSTRLGEGVVNEQFFGPGTRLTVL.

The CDR3 spells CASRQTVSPKNIQYF. CDR3 nucleotides: TGTGCCAGCAGACAGACAGTCTCTCCCAAAAACATTCAGTACTTC. The chain joins TRBV28 to TRBJ2-4; D may be TRBD1 (5 bases). Looked up from germline, CDR1 is MDHEN and CDR2 is SYDVKM. This CDR3 contains 15 residues. V shed 6 bases and J shed 2 bases, with 14 bases lying between them. Looking up the rest from reference TRBV28 and TRBJ2-4 gives the full variable domain: DVKVTQSSRYLVKRTGEKVFLECVQDMDHENMFWYRQDPGLGLRLIYFSYDVKMKEKGDIPEGYSVSREKKERFSLILESASTNQTSMYLCASRQTVSPKNIQYFGAGTRLSVL.

The V call is TRBV9, the J call TRBJ1-2; unclear D gene. CDR1 is SGDLS, CDR2 YYNGEE, per germline. Trimming removed 0 bases at V and 5 bases at J, with 17 bases between. The CDR3 is 16 amino acids. This chain's CDR3 is CASSVAGSAIEYGYTF. DNA for the CDR3: TGTGCCAGCAGCGTAGCTGGCTCAGCGATCGAATATGGCTACACCTTC.

This clone was seen ten or more times. Other nucleotide sequences in the sample specify the same CDR3. CDR3 sequence (DNA): TGTGCCAGTACCTCGGACAGCCGCAATCAGCCCCAGCATTTT. Its translation is CASTSDSRNQPQHF. The chain recombines TRBV19 with TRBJ1-5; possible D gene TRBD1, 6 bases. Germline V gene data show CDR1 as LNHDA and CDR2 as SQIVND (reference sequence). This CDR3 has 14 amino acids. The V end was cut by 7 bases, the J end by 2 bases, with 12 bases between.

This chain uses TRBV11-2 with TRBJ2-5, with TRBD2 matching 8 bases. The CDR3 spans 16 residues. V trimming: 1 base; J trimming: 2 bases; junction bases outside the gene matches: 6. The germline CDR1 and CDR2 sequences are SGHAT and FQNNGV. The CDR3 bases are TGTGCCAGCAGCTTAGTTTTCCAGCGGGGGCAAGAGACCCAGTACTTC. The encoded protein is CASSLVFQRGQETQYF.

The sample holds a few counts of this clone. This rearrangement joins TRBV11-3 to TRBJ2-7; D not certain. V was shortened by 0 bases and J by 1 base, with 7 bases between the two germline ends. This CDR3 contains 14 residues. Germline loops: CDR1 SGHNT, CDR2 YENEEA. CDR3 DNA sequence: TGTGCCAGCAGCTTAGACGGTGAGTCCTACGAGCAGTACTTC. Translating gives CASSLDGESYEQYF.

This clone was counted only a few times. V is TRBV30 and J is TRBJ2-2; 7 positions match TRBD2. With V trimmed by 5 bases and J by 4 bases, 7 bases remained unmatched. Germline V gene data show CDR1 as GTSNPN and CDR2 as SVGIG (reference sequence). This CDR3 is 14 amino acids long. DNA for the CDR3: TGTGCCTGGGACCGGACTAGATCCACCGGGGAGCTGTTTTTT. Encoded protein: CAWDRTRSTGELFF.

The V gene is TRBV7-2, the J gene TRBJ2-3, with 14 bases fitting TRBD2. Germline V gene lookup returns CDR1 SGHTA and CDR2 FQGNSA. V was clipped by 1 base and J by 5 bases; unmatched bases: 5. The CDR3 has 17 amino acids. CDR3 DNA sequence: TGTGCCAGCAGCTTAGGGACTAGCGGGGGGCCGGAAGATACGCAGTATTTT. Amino acids: CASSLGTSGGPEDTQYF.

The CDR3 DNA is TGTGCCAGCAGGACAGGGGGCGGAGTAGCTTACAATGAGCAGTTCTTC. Translation: CASRTGGGVAYNEQFF. The rearrangement uses TRBV28 and TRBJ2-1; 10 bases map to TRBD1. In germline, CDR1 is MDHEN, CDR2 SYDVKM. Germline trimming cut 6 bases from V and 4 bases from J; bases unmatched to any gene: 9. This CDR3 has 16 amino acids.

The chain uses TRBV29-1 and TRBJ1-1; D not resolved. Germline V gene lookup returns CDR1 SQVTM and CDR2 ANQGSEA. The V gene lost 3 bases and the J gene lost 0 bases, with 17 bases spanning the gap. There are 16 residues in the CDR3. The CDR3 DNA follows: TGCAGCGTTGATGTCGGGAGTTCTCTAATGAACACTGAAGCTTTCTTT. Translating gives CSVDVGSSLMNTEAFF.

V usage is TRBV2 and J usage is TRBJ1-2; 8 nucleotides agree with TRBD1. The CDR3 extends over 14 amino acids. After removal of 6 bases from V and 3 bases from J, the junction contained 6 bases not matched to a gene. The germline gives CDR1 SNHLY, CDR2 FYNNEI. As DNA, the CDR3 is TGTGCCAGCAGCGGACAGGGCTCGGACTATGGCTACACCTTC. Protein: CASSGQGSDYGYTF.

This clone was observed a few times. The rearrangement uses TRBV7-3 and TRBJ2-1, with 12 positions matching TRBD2. V was clipped by 3 bases and J by 5 bases; unmatched bases: 2. Germline lookup yields CDR1 SGHTA and CDR2 FQGTGA. The CDR3 consists of 15 residues. In DNA, the CDR3 is TGTGCCAGCAGCTTTCTAGCGGGGGGGCACAATGAGCAGTTCTTC. Translating gives CASSFLAGGHNEQFF.